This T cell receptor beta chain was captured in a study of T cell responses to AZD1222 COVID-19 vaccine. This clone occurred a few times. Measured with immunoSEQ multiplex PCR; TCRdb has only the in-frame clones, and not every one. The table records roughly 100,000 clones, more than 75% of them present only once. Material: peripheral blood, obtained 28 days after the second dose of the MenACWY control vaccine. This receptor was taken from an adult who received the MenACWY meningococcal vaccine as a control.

CDR3 sequence: CASSLRLDLYNEQFF. Written as DNA, the CDR3 is TGTGCCAGCAGTTTAAGACTAGATCTATACAATGAGCAGTTCTTC. The V and J genes are TRBV27 and TRBJ2-1; perhaps TRBD2 as D (6 bases). Germline lookup yields CDR1 MNHEY and CDR2 SMNVEV (reference sequence). V lost 2 bases to trimming and J lost 4 bases, with 12 bases between them. CDR3 length: 15 residues.